Only a few counts were recorded for the clone carrying this TCR beta chain. This specimen comes from a study of blood T cell repertoires in COVID-19. Study information: Samples came from the United States, Italy and Spain, spanning acute and convalescent COVID-19. Sources were T cells, B-cell-depleted T cells, or PBMCs; the material itself was cDNA or gDNA.

As handled by the study authors: From reference gene primer amplification, estimates of nucleated cell counts were derived. Produced via immunoSEQ multiplex PCR; TCRdb's table is partial and in-frame only. D and trimming come from the DNA, and the V and J calls and clone size come from that table. The table has some 300,000 clones, 85% to 90% seen once; the top ten hold 1.3%. V shed 3 bases and J shed 3 bases, with 7 bases lying between them. CDR3 length: 13 residues. The germline V gene has CDR1 SGDLS and CDR2 YYNGEE. Material for sequencing was peripheral blood. This TCR came from a man between 70 and 80 years old with acute or convalescent COVID-19. The chain carries TRBV9 and TRBJ2-1, with a tentative D call TRBD1 (6 bases). CDR3 region: CASSAGHYNEQFF. In DNA, the CDR3 is TGTGCCAGCAGCGCGGGACACTACAATGAGCAGTTCTTC.